The 5 T cell receptor beta chains listed next were all sequenced from one sample in a study of T cells in Graves' hyperthyroidism and ophthalmopathy. The CDR3 regions of TCR beta were amplified from RNA transcripts. In the first-round RT-PCR of the TCR CDR3, the HTBI primer set was used. TCRdb analysed the multiplex PCR reads with MiXCR anew, one entry per CDR3 protein. The data show some 92,000 distinct CDR3 sequences, around 40% seen once. The specimen sequenced was peripheral blood or thyroid tissue (not recorded which). The source is a woman in her thirties with Graves' hyperthyroidism.

There are many counts of this clonotype. This rearrangement joins TRBV7-2 to TRBJ2-7; D gene unclear. The V and J ends lost 1 base and 7 bases respectively, with 11 bases between them. The CDR3 extends over 13 amino acids. CDR1 and CDR2 from the germline V gene are SGHTA and FQGNSA. The CDR3 region is CASSLGLRQEQYF. For the CDR3, the DNA is TGTGCCAGCAGCTTAGGACTTAGACAAGAGCAGTACTTC.

V usage is TRBV10-3 and J usage is TRBJ1-1, with 9 bases that match TRBD1. There are 14 residues in the CDR3. The V gene end was trimmed by 6 bases and the J gene end by 7 bases; junction bases not matched to a gene: 9. The germline gives CDR1 ENHRY, CDR2 SYGVKD. CDR3 in DNA: TGTGCCATCAGGGGGGGACAGGGAGCTGTTGAAGCTTTCTTT. It codes for CAIRGGQGAVEAFF.

This clonotype has only one observation. A clone one base away is much larger, so this may be a read error. The chain employs TRBV10-3 and TRBJ1-2; tentatively, D is TRBD1 (5 bases). Per germline, CDR1 ENHRY and CDR2 SYGVKD. The CDR3 contains 16 residues. The CDR3, as DNA: TGTGCCAGCAGTCCGACAGCGTCGATATACCTATCGGGCCACACCTTC. Translating gives CASSPTASIYLSGHTF.

About this clonotype itself: A much larger clone differs from this one at a single base, so this may be a read error. The chain carries TRBV7-9 and TRBJ1-2; maybe TRBD1 (5 bases). This CDR3 has 15 amino acids. Germline-derived CDR1 and CDR2 are SEHNR and FQNEAQ (reference sequence). The CDR3 DNA sequence: TGTGCCAGCAGCCAAGATCGGGCACGAGGGGTTGGCCACACCTTC. Translating gives CASSQDRARGVGHTF.

This clonotype appeared many times. The chain carries TRBV28 and TRBJ2-3, with unresolved D. Trimming removed 1 base from V and 6 bases from J, with 11 bases in between. CDR1 is MDHEN and CDR2 is SYDVKM in the germline V gene. This CDR3 is built from 14 residues. CDR3 amino acids: CASSLSREADTQYF. The CDR3 nucleotides are TGTGCCAGCAGTTTATCGCGAGAGGCGGATACGCAGTATTTT.